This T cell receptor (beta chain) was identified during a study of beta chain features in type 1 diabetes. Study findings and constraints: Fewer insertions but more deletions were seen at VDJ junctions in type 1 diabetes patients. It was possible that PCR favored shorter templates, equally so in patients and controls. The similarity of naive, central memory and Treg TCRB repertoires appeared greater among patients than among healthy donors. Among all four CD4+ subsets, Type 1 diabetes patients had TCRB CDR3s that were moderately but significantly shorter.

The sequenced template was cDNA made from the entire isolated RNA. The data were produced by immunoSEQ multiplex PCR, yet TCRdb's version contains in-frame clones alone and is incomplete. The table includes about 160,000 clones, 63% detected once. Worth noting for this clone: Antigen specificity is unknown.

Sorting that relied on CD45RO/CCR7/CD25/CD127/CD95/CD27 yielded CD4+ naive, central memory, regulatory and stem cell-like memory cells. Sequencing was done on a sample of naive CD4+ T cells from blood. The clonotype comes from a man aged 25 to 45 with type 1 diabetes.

CDR3 coding DNA: TGTGCCAGCATGAGATACAGAGCCGGGGAGACCCAGTACTTC. Translation gives CASMRYRAGETQYF. This rearrangement joins TRBV2 to TRBJ2-5; D gene ambiguous. This CDR3 is 14 amino acids long. The ends were cut back, 7 bases at V and 5 bases at J, with 17 bases in the middle. CDR1 SNHLY and CDR2 FYNNEI come from the germline V gene.